The T cell receptor (beta chain) under discussion was sequenced for a study of regulatory T cells in long-lasting Graves disease. Overall study findings and caveats: Persistent Graves' patients had lower TCR diversity than newly diagnosed ones.

Ten or more counts support this clonotype. Its antigen is unknown. Germline values: CDR1 SQVTM, CDR2 ANQGSEA. The V segment lost 1 base and the J segment 3 bases; nucleotides outside the gene matches: 4. This CDR3 spans 15 amino acids. Investigators prepared the TCR beta libraries by applying iRepertoire HTBI primers and Arm-PCR of CDR3 regions. TCRdb reprocessed the multiplex PCR reads via MiXCR and lists one record per CDR3 protein. Of more than 350,000 distinct CDR3 sequences in the sample, under 15% were seen once. The time point denotes: newly diagnosed GD, antithyroid drugs for less than 3 months. After RNA was extracted from PBMCs, the TCR library was made from it. The sample was also linked to a second study, of T cells in Graves' hyperthyroidism and ophthalmopathy. From that study: The majority of expanded thyroid clonotypes above 0.001 also appeared in blood.

The V and J genes are TRBV29-1 and TRBJ2-3; TRBD1 matches at 10 bases. Source: peripheral blood mononuclear cells (PBMCs), taken at new diagnosis, from a patient treated with antithyroid drugs. This TCR derives from a woman aged 25 to 39 with Graves disease. CDR3 bases: TGCAGCGTTGAAGGAACGGACAGGGGGACAGATACGCAGTATTTT. This translates into CSVEGTDRGTDTQYF.